This TCR beta chain was observed in a study of CD8+CD57+ T cells in acquired aplastic anemia. Study-level background: An average of 3.2 ug of DNA was obtained from sorted CD4+ and CD8+ cells.

Overall study results and limits: Some 28 sequences, all CD8+ CDR3, were shared between patients and controls.

As to this clonotype: Its antigen is as yet unknown.

Before being chosen for sequencing, patients had shown CD8+CD57+ cell expansion by flow cytometry. All participating patients were living with severe acquired aplastic anemia. Using genomic DNA as the template, TCR beta VDJ and CDR3 profiling was carried out. TCRdb redid the calling of the reads with MiXCR, one entry per CDR3 protein. The sample lists some 150,000 distinct CDR3 sequences; roughly half were seen once. The CDR3 contains 13 residues. Germline loops: CDR1 SQVTM, CDR2 ANQGSEA. V was shortened by 7 bases and J by 3 bases, with 16 bases between the two germline ends. The chain carries TRBV29-1 and TRBJ2-7; tentatively, D is TRBD2 (6 bases). The TCR originated in a human donor with aplastic anemia. Sequencing was performed on sorted CD4+, CD8+, or CD8+CD57+ T cells (not recorded which) from PBMCs. The CDR3 region has the DNA TGCAGCGCCGGAGGGGACGATCTCTACGAGCAGTACTTC. Residues: CSAGGDDLYEQYF.